The 16 T cell receptor beta chains below come from one sample, sequenced in a study of blood T cells in healthy people across ages (dated by TCRdb to between 2014 and 2016). Receptors were amplified or captured by 5' RACE. TCRdb names Illumina HiSeq 2500 as the instrument used. A second roughly 6 to 11 cycle PCR used a sample-barcoded 5' primer and a J-beta primer mix. Starting from the raw public reads, TCRdb applied fastp trimming at Q25, assembled clones with MiXCR and retained in-frame beta chains. Rows are unified per CDR3 protein, each entry keeping the most common DNA and genes. A total of around 800,000 distinct CDR3 sequences appear in this sample, around 68% of them only once. The leading ten clones occupy roughly 25% of the sample. Sequences were obtained from blood. These receptors were obtained from a young man in good health.

This clonotype was found a few times. The rearrangement joins TRBV2 to TRBJ2-1; D not certain. The CDR3 is made up of 14 amino acids. CDR1 and CDR2 from the germline V gene are SNHLY and FYNNEI. Trimming shortened V by 7 bases and J by 6 bases, and 16 bases separated the two germline ends. The CDR3 here is CASIEDRQPNEQFF. CDR3 nucleotides: TGTGCCAGCATTGAGGATAGGCAGCCCAATGAGCAGTTCTTC.

As for this clonotype: A much bigger clone sits one base away, suggesting this may be a read error. The V call is TRBV7-2, the J call TRBJ2-1, with TRBD2 matching over 8 bases. The CDR3 loop spans 16 amino acids. The germline gives CDR1 SGHTA, CDR2 FQGNSA. The CDR3 loop is CASSPTRGGSYNVQFF. The DNA for the CDR3 is TGTGCCAGCAGCCCCACACGGGGGGGCTCCTACAATGTGCAGTTCTTC. The variable domain in full, completed from reference TRBV7-2 and TRBJ2-1, reads GAGVSQSPSNKVTEKGKDVELRCDPISGHTALYWYRQSLGQGLEFLIYFQGNSAPDKSGLPSDRFSAERTGGSVSTLTIQRTQQEDSAVYLCASSPTRGGSYNVQFFGPGTRLTVL.

The genes are TRBV9 and TRBJ2-7; D call uncertain. The CDR3 covers 15 residues. Germline CDR1 reads SGDLS; CDR2 reads YYNGEE. V dropped 3 bases and J dropped 4 bases, with 17 bases sitting between them. The DNA for the CDR3 is TGTGCCAGCAGCGACCCGGATTCCCAACCATACGAGCAGTACTTC. Amino acid sequence: CASSDPDSQPYEQYF.

The CDR3 loop is CASSHQLGQPQHF. The DNA of the CDR3 is TGCGCCAGCAGCCACCAACTTGGCCAGCCCCAGCATTTT. The chain links TRBV4-3 to TRBJ1-5; D is undetermined. V dropped 3 bases and J dropped 7 bases, with 10 bases sitting between them. This CDR3 is 13 amino acids long. The germline V gene has CDR1 LGHNA and CDR2 YSLEER.

CDR3 residues: CSARGGDGGTRSYEQYF. The CDR3 nucleotides read TGCAGTGCTAGGGGGGGGGACGGAGGGACACGTTCCTACGAGCAGTACTTC. The J gene is TRBJ2-7, the V gene TRBV20-1; a possible D gene is TRBD2 (7 bases). The CDR3 is 17 amino acids. Trimming shortened V by 3 bases and J by 1 base, and 22 bases separated the two germline ends. The germline CDR1 and CDR2 sequences are DFQATT and SNEGSKA (reference sequence).

The chain combines TRBV2 with TRBJ2-3; 8 nucleotides agree with TRBD2. The V segment lost 4 bases and the J segment 0 bases; nucleotides outside the gene matches: 3. The CDR3 runs to 15 residues. Germline V gene sequence: CDR1 SNHLY, CDR2 FYNNEI. Here the CDR3 reads CASSAGLGSTDTQYF. The CDR3 nucleotides read TGTGCCAGCAGTGCGGGACTAGGTAGCACAGATACGCAGTATTTT.

This clonotype was seen a handful of times. V usage is TRBV11-3 and J usage is TRBJ2-1; D is ambiguous. The CDR3 spans 15 residues. Germline V gives CDR1 SGHNT, CDR2 YENEEA. Trimming cost V 3 bases and J 9 bases, with 18 bases left between them. The CDR3 coding sequence is TGTGCCAGCAGCTTTGGGCAGGCTTTACATGCTGAGCAGTTCTTC. Translated: CASSFGQALHAEQFF.

This sequence joins TRBV30 and TRBJ2-5, with 11 bases that match TRBD2. The DNA end is a closer match to TRBJ2-7, so the J assignment may be wrong. Germline values: CDR1 GTSNPN, CDR2 SVGIG (reference sequence). The CDR3 has 14 residues. The chain's CDR3 is CAWSVLAGASEQYF. Here the CDR3 DNA reads TGTGCCTGGAGTGTACTAGCGGGAGCCTCCGAGCAGTACTTC.

CDR3 amino acids: CASSFGGGIEETQYF. CDR3 nucleotide sequence: TGTGCCAGCAGCTTCGGTGGGGGGATAGAAGAGACCCAGTACTTC. The J gene is TRBJ2-7, the V gene TRBV7-2; D may be TRBD2 (6 bases). The J call may not be correct, given that the DNA end is closer to TRBJ2-5. This CDR3 region has 15 residues. Looked up from germline, CDR1 is SGHTA and CDR2 is FQGNSA.

The V gene is TRBV29-1, the J gene TRBJ2-7, with 9 bases lining up with TRBD1. This CDR3 is built from 13 residues. Germline V gene data show CDR1 as SQVTM and CDR2 as ANQGSEA. V gave up 7 bases and J gave up 10 bases; unmatched junction bases: 14. CDR3 nucleotide sequence: TGCAGCGCTGATGGGGGACAGGGCAGGGACCAGTACTTC. This translates into CSADGGQGRDQYF.

CDR3 sequence (DNA): TGTGCCAGCAGCAACCAACAGGATTCCACAGATACGCAGTATTTT. Encoded protein: CASSNQQDSTDTQYF. The chain employs TRBV28 and TRBJ2-3; tentative D call: TRBD1 (5 bases). Germline CDR1 reads MDHEN; CDR2 reads SYDVKM. CDR3 length: 15 amino acids. V was pared by 6 bases and J by 2 bases, with 15 bases between.

This clonotype showed up just a few times. The chain combines TRBV7-2 with TRBJ2-7; unclear D gene. The length of the CDR3 is 13 residues. Looked up from germline, CDR1 is SGHTA and CDR2 is FQGNSA. V lost 2 bases to trimming and J lost 4 bases, with 9 bases between them. CDR3 DNA sequence: TGTGCCAGCAGCTTAATAGGTTGGTACGAGCAGTACTTC. It yields the protein CASSLIGWYEQYF.

CDR3 loop: CASSFNSGGPQLYNEQFF. DNA of the CDR3: TGTGCCAGCAGTTTTAATAGCGGGGGGCCCCAACTCTACAATGAGCAGTTCTTC. The chain uses TRBV12-3 or TRBV12-4 and TRBJ2-1; 10 nucleotides line up with TRBD2. There are 18 residues in the CDR3. Trimming removed 3 bases from V and 3 bases from J; junction bases left unmatched: 11.

The rearrangement joins TRBV7-2 to TRBJ1-2; D perhaps matches TRBD1 (5 bases). CDR1 is SGHTA and CDR2 is FQGNSA in the germline V gene. With 5 bases removed from V and 5 bases from J, the gap between germline ends came to 12 bases. The CDR3 covers 13 residues. The CDR3 loop is CASSPGTEYGYTF. The CDR3 bases are TGTGCCAGCAGCCCCGGGACGGAGTATGGCTACACCTTC.

This clonotype was counted only a few times. This chain uses TRBV15 with TRBJ2-2; possible D gene TRBD2, 5 bases. V shed 4 bases and J shed 6 bases, with 9 bases lying between them. CDR1 is LNHNV, CDR2 YYDKDF, per germline (reference sequence). This CDR3 has 13 residues. The DNA for the CDR3 is TGTGCCACCAGCATCGGGATGTCCGGGGAGCTGTTTTTT. Residues: CATSIGMSGELFF.

This chain joins TRBV7-2 and TRBJ2-5; 16 bases align to TRBD2. CDR3 size: 19 residues. V shed 0 bases and J 4 bases; nucleotides not matched to a gene: 8. Germline V lookup: CDR1 SGHTA, CDR2 FQGNSA. The CDR3 nucleotides are TGTGCCAGCAGCTTAGCGGGACTAGCGGGGGGGCTTCAGGGAGAGACCCAGTACTTC. It translates to CASSLAGLAGGLQGETQYF.